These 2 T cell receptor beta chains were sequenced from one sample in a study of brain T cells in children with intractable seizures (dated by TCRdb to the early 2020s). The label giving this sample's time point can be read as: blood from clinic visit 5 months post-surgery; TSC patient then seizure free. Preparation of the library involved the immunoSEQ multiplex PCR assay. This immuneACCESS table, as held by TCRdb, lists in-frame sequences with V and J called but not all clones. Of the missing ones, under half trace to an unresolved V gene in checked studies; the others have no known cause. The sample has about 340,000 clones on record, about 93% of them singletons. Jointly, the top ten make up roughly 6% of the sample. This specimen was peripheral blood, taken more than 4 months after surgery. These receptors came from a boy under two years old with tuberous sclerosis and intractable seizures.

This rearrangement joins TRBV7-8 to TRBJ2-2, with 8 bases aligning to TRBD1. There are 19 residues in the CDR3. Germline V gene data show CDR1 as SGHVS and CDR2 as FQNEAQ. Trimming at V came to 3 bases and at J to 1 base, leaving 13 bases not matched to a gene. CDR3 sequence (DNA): TGTGCCAGCAGCTTTTTCCTGCCCACAGGGGGGCGGAACACCGGGGAGCTGTTTTTT. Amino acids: CASSFFLPTGGRNTGELFF.

The CDR3 DNA follows: TGTGCCAGCAGTTTAATAGGGACCTACAATGAGCAGTTCTTC. Translation: CASSLIGTYNEQFF. The V gene is TRBV27, the J gene TRBJ2-1; D call uncertain. There are 14 residues in the CDR3. The V end was cut by 2 bases, the J end by 2 bases, with 7 bases between. Germline values: CDR1 MNHEY, CDR2 SMNVEV (reference sequence).